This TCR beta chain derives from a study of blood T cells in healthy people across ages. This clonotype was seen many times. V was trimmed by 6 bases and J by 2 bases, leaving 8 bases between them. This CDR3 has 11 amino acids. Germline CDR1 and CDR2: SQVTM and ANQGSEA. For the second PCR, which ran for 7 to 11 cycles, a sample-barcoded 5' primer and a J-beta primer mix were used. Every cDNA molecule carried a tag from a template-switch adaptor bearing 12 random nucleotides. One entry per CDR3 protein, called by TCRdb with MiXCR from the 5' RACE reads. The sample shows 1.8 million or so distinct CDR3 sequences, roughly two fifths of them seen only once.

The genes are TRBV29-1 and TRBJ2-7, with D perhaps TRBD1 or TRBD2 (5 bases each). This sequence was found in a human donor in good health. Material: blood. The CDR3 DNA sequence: TGCAGCGTGGGGGAAACCTACGAGCAGTACTTC. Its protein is CSVGETYEQYF.